The following is a T cell receptor beta chain sequence with its context. The antigen is unknown. The data were taken from a study of a mutant IDH1 vaccine in newly diagnosed glioma. Study overall: Patients received vaccination from 4-6 weeks after radiotherapy alone, or with temozolomide cycles.

Regarding the study as a whole: With respect to changes in top peripheral T cell clonotypes, pseudoprogression seemed unrelated.

Time point: week 5, during vaccination. In every dose of vaccine, 300 ug of mutant IDH1 20-mer peptide was given alongside topical imiquimod. The germline V gene encodes CDR1 MNHEY and CDR2 SMNVEV (reference sequence). The CDR3 totals 11 residues. The table came from immunoSEQ multiplex PCR; TCRdb's copy has only in-frame clones and leaves some out. Of fewer than 35,000 clones in the sample, 55% to 60% were seen once. The chain carries TRBV27 and TRBJ2-5, with D hard to call. The assigned J gene may be wrong: the sequence end matches TRBJ2-7 better. The specimen comprised PBMCs, sampled from a glioma patient whose treatment included an IDH1 peptide vaccine. The source is a young woman with glioma. The CDR3: CASRLRHEQYF. CDR3 nucleotides: TGTGCCAGCAGGTTACGGCACGAGCAGTACTTC.